This entry is about one T cell receptor (beta chain). Its antigen has not been determined. No much larger clone exists at a distance of one base, and base qualities are not known. The CDR3 runs 15 amino acids, cysteine and phenylalanine included. The kept DNA is CDR3 alone, 45 bases in frame from the first base. The CDR1 and CDR2 encoded by the germline V gene are MNHNS and SASEGT. For this chain, trimming is 2 bases at the V end and 2 bases at the J end, and the number of junction bases without a gene match is 2. TCRbeta CDR3 regions were amplified from genomic DNA by means of the immunoSEQ Assay, a bias-controlled multiplex PCR. The study's processing was this. Nucleated cell counts per sample were estimated from amplification of reference gene primers within the assay. To quantify the absolute abundance of each unique TCRbeta CDR3 rearrangement, sequence reads were collapsed and filtered. Productive Simpson clonality was computed per sample as the square root of Simpson's diversity index over productive rearrangements. TCRdb's version of the immuneACCESS table is confined to in-frame rearrangements and falls short of the full clone set. An unresolved V gene accounts for under half of the shortfall where checked; the remainder is of unknown origin. The DNA gave D and trimming, while V, J and clone size come from that table. Recorded for this sample are under 40,000 clones; around nine tenths of them occurred a single time. Less than 7% of the sample goes to the ten largest clones.

This sample is part of a study of blood T cell repertoires in COVID-19 (TCRdb year 2020). A note on the overall study: Samples covering the acute and convalescent phases of COVID-19 were provided by collaborators in the United States, Italy and Spain. The repertoires were released in a freely available public database intended as a resource for research on the immune response to SARS-CoV-2. The material from the prospective study consisted of cDNA or gDNA derived from T cells, B-cell-depleted T cells, or PBMCs. The samples were drawn from two sources: the first 160 participants of the ongoing ImmuneRACE study, and 1,200 or so subjects contributed by 6 global collaborators. The sample metadata nearly always contained a de-identified subject ID, COVID-19 status, age in years and sex. Where HLA class I and class II types were available, the types were taken from metadata supplied by the sample provider, not from assay-based typing. Deeply sampled blood TCRbeta repertoires from subjects exposed to, actively infected with, or recovered from COVID-19 were included in the dataset. Summary of the overall study and its limitations: How much clinical and demographic metadata was included differed by source and by participant, and the metadata was provided uncurated.

The collaborating institutions used their own protocols to collect whole blood in K2EDTA tubes. Collaborator samples were shipped for TCRbeta analysis as frozen whole blood, isolated PBMCs, or DNA extracted from either sample type. This receptor was obtained from a human donor in a cohort sampled during active COVID-19. The sample taken for sequencing was peripheral blood. The chain is encoded by TRBV6-1 joined to TRBJ2-1, with 8 middle bases fitting TRBD2. The CDR3 sequence is CASSERGGTYNEQFF. The DNA sequence follows: TGTGCCAGCAGTGAACGGGGGGGGACCTACAATGAGCAGTTCTTC.